This T cell receptor beta chain was observed in a study of shared clonotypes between healthy human individuals (dated by TCRdb to the early 2020s). In terms of the full investigation: Two women and a few men aged 18 to 49 years were included in the cohort. For each donor, CD4 naive and CD4 memory were each given three plates, CD8 naive was given two plates, and CD8 memory was given one plate. To estimate repertoire size and how much clonotype sharing occurs between individuals, the study deeply sequenced the blood TCR repertoires of roughly 5 healthy adults. Libraries were prepared and TCR repertoires were sequenced by different laboratories using diverse techniques, in order to increase sequencing depth and limit assay-specific biases. Between about 0.8 and 9 billion PBMCs per donor were obtained by leukapheresis. Overall study results and their limits: The genetic and exposure-history diversity represented was limited by the small number of donors. Pairwise subsampling indicated that sequencing depth was expected to affect the degree of clonotype sharing among donors. Incomplete sequencing was indicated by rarefaction of sorted-subset datasets, despite the large sequencing depth. Naive subsets generally had larger estimated clonotype richness than memory subsets did. When a handful of donors were compared, the shared fraction of clonotypes was around 4.6% for naive CD4, about 4% for naive CD8, more than 2% for memory CD4, and 0.4% for memory CD8. Clonotypes shared by all four sorted-subset donors showed higher generation probabilities than non-shared clonotypes. Sampling was restricted to blood, and TCR repertoires in tissues likely differ from the TCR repertoires found in blood.

This clone appeared a single time. Its antigen is still unknown. Within one base of it there is no much larger clone, and no base qualities were kept. TCR CDR3 regions were amplified from genomic DNA by multiplex PCR using the deep immunoSEQ assay. Genomic DNA extracted from each cell subset was distributed evenly over all wells of several immunoSEQ 96-well plates, and each plate served as one replicate. For sorted subsets, 200 to 250 ng genomic DNA, equal to tens of thousands of T cell genomes, was loaded into each replicate PCR. Purified libraries were measured with a Qubit 3.0 fluorometer, size-checked on a Bioanalyzer 2100, and measured again with the KAPA Library Quantification kit. Every immunoSEQ 96-well plate was sequenced on a separate single-read 150-cycle Illumina NextSeq 550 flow cell. Regarding the original processing steps: Because only junctional sequences without quality scores were contained in the immunoSEQ output, filtering matching that applied to full-length reads could not be performed. Sequences were annotated with PyIR, a Python wrapper for IgBLAST v1.9, using IMGT germline references to assign V/J genes and CDR3. Any read was removed if the V/J assignment was weak (E-value above 1e-6), the CDR3 was missing, or the read contained stop codons, out-of-frame junctions, or ambiguous translated residues. V3J clonotypes were defined as sequences sharing an identical inferred V gene, J gene, and CDR3 amino acid sequence. To compute the percentage overlap between repertoires, the number of shared unique clonotypes was divided by the size of the smaller repertoire. RTK rarefaction, the Chao1 estimator, and Recon v2.1 estimates of unobserved clonotypes were used to assess repertoire richness. Generation probabilities were computed with OLGA for all TCRbeta clonotypes obtained by the gDNA method from several donors. The source is immuneACCESS, and TCRdb retained only in-frame sequences with V and J called. Part of the clones is not carried over; for the studies checked, unresolved V genes explain less than half of this, and the remainder is unexplained. D and trimming come from the DNA, and the V and J calls and clone size come from that table. The sample table lists about 2.4 million clones, under 95% of them with a count of one. The top ten constitute 0.36% of the sample.

The germline V gene sets CDR1 to KGHSH and CDR2 to LQKENI. Trimming takes 5 bases from V and 7 bases from J, and the germline ends sit 14 bases apart. There are 14 amino acids in the CDR3, from cysteine to phenylalanine inclusive. The read is trimmed to its CDR3 DNA, 42 bases read in frame from base 1. The donors were healthy, HIV-negative adults with no recently reported acute infections or vaccinations. Every donor was a Caucasian adult living in Nashville, Tennessee, USA. CD4+ T cells were enriched through magnetic negative selection, after which naive cells were positively selected on CD45RA and the remaining negative fraction served as the memory subset. After blood collection by leukapheresis, PBMCs were isolated using Ficoll-Histopaque density gradient centrifugation and then cryopreserved in the vapor phase of liquid nitrogen. Analytical flow cytometry was used to check the purity and quantity of each magnetically sorted T cell population. From each sorted fraction, genomic DNA was isolated and quantified by UV absorbance on a Nanodrop 2000c.

The chain links TRBV18 with TRBJ1-4, with the D gene not clear enough to name. The sample comprised naive CD4+ T cells from PBMCs. The sample's cell subset or site, from its label and the paper: CD45RA+ positively selected. The sequence was collected from a man younger than 30 in good health. Some clones in this sample may be carry-over from other donors' samples. The sequenced DNA is TGTGCCAGCTCAACGCCGGGTGTTGGTGAAAAACTGTTTTTT. Its protein product is CASSTPGVGEKLFF. With the rest looked up from the reference TRBV18 and TRBJ1-4 genes rather than sequenced, the full variable domain is NAGVMQNPRHLVRRRGQEARLRCSPMKGHSHVYWYRQLPEEGLKFMVYLQKENIIDESGMPKERFSAEFPKEGPSILRIQQVVRGDSAAYFCASSTPGVGEKLFFGSGTQLSVL.